This T cell receptor (beta chain) was sequenced during a study of cytomegalovirus exposure and HLA in healthy donors (dated by TCRdb to between 2016 and 2019). Some background on the complete study: An earlier analysis of approximately 600 of the donors reported roughly 270 Gb of sequence data and around 120 million unique TCR beta sequences from 150 million to 200 million T cells. Approximately 310 gigabases of sequencing data and tens of millions of unique TCR sequences made up an early release that covered 500 to 700 HLA-typed donors. All discovery cohort repertoires had been generated using a single sequencing platform. Roughly 5 DR-DQ haplotypes were handled as single units for association and clustering, since linkage in the cohort was strong. In an earlier analysis of roughly 600 of the donors, high-throughput TCR beta sequencing was used to judge whether each TCR beta V gene segment behaved as functional or pseudogenic. The study was designed to test whether signatures of past pathogen exposure could be identified by cataloging public T cell receptors. A later analysis re-examined previously published TCR beta repertoires from more than 600 donors and added high-resolution HLA genotyping to investigate patterns of TCR occurrence. Donor age, sex, ethnicity and CMV serostatus were collected together with the repertoire data. Of the roughly 400 genotyped donors, 81% were placed in the genetic ancestry cluster associated with self-reported Caucasian donors. Genome-wide SNP genotypes for about 65% of the roughly 670 donors were used in a later genetic analysis, which treated that subset as a discovery cohort. To predict cytomegalovirus infection status, the study combined high-throughput TCR immunosequencing, statistical association of individual TCRs with disease status, and machine learning. On average, roughly 200,000 unique TCR beta nucleotide sequences were sequenced per donor among a few hundred genotyped donors of the cohort, with roughly 18% of those sequences being non-productive. Besides the first cohort of some 670 subjects, a separate validation cohort made up of 120 different subjects was used. In the later analysis, no new phenotypic data were used to find candidate immune exposures; instead, reliance was placed on TCR beta sequences and their occurrence across donors. The study used immunosequencing to profile the T cell repertoires of more than 650 subjects and linked those repertoires to cytomegalovirus serostatus. The number of typed donors differed by locus: roughly 620-630 for A, B, C, DRB1 and DQB1; some 540 for DQA1; some 590 for DPA1; and about 470 for DPB1. Both class I and class II loci were covered by HLA typing, at four-digit resolution.

The cohort consisted of 650 to 850 healthy bone marrow donors. All cohort members were sampled while nominally healthy, although unrecorded immune exposures were likely present. The donor was CMV seropositive and was included in the group of about 290 seropositive cohort members. A peripheral blood sample was provided by each donor, and peripheral blood mononuclear cells were used for TCR beta sequencing. Genomic DNA extraction from the blood cell samples was performed with the Qiagen DNeasy Blood Extraction Kit. Of note for this clone: What this receptor recognizes is not known. The sample holds no much larger clone one base away, and base qualities are not on file.

For CDR1 and CDR2, the germline V gene lists SGHTA and FQGNSA. The CDR3 measures 16 amino acids from cysteine to phenylalanine. The retained sequence is limited to the CDR3, 48 bases, with the frame set at the first base. V is cut by 5 bases and J by 9 bases, and the space between the germline ends is 23 bases. Receptors were amplified or captured by the immunoSEQ multiplex PCR assay. For the multiplex PCR, a mixture combining 60 forward primers for TCR Vbeta segments and 13 reverse primers for TCR Jbeta segments was used. Amplification of the CDR3 region of rearranged TCR beta genes was performed with a multiplex PCR assay on genomic DNA. On the Illumina HiSeq System, the amplified TCR beta libraries were sequenced as 87-base-pair reads. Regarding the original processing steps: In a later analysis, some 80 million unique TCR beta chains were counted across the roughly 610 repertoires, and around 11 million of these chains were shared by at least two donors. Raw reads were error-corrected and collapsed into unique sequences by a nearest-neighbor algorithm in which closely related sequences were merged to remove PCR and sequencing errors. CDR3 sequences were aligned to IMGT reference sequences to assign V, D and J gene segments. Each retained sequence needed at least a six-nucleotide match to both a V gene segment and a J gene segment. Rearrangements were classified as productive when the CDR3 lacked stop codons and remained in frame with V and J, and all other rearrangements were classified as non-productive. Following IMGT convention, CDR3 was defined as the stretch from the second conserved V-encoded cysteine to the conserved J-encoded phenylalanine. The earlier analysis of 450 to 750 of the donors excluded any sequence lacking an unambiguous match to a single V gene segment. In an earlier analysis of several hundred of the donors, V segments were called functional above 56.7% productive rearrangements and were called segregating when the between-donor standard deviation exceeded 5%. A statistical classification framework was built for diagnosing cytomegalovirus status from the catalog of TCR beta chain sequences. In a later analysis, TCR nucleotide sequences were compared against IMGT/GENE-DB human TR gene sequences so that V and J genes could be assigned. A later analysis assigned CDR3 sequences and most-parsimonious VDJ recombination scenarios with the TCRdist pipeline. In a later analysis, every TCR beta chain was defined by the combination of its CDR3 amino acid sequence and its V-gene family, and reads without a unique V-gene family were dropped. In a later analysis, a few hundred highly shared, low-generation-probability nucleotide sequences were removed to address suspected cross-contamination and a sequencing artifact. In a later analysis, a clonal expansion index was calculated for each public chain from normalized within-repertoire ranks of inferred template counts. In a later analysis, generation probabilities were computed using a VDJ recombination model fitted to out-of-frame rearrangements, and the results were checked against IGoR. In a later analysis, TCR-TCR, TCR-HLA and TCR-CMV co-occurrence was scored with hypergeometric tests, and a repertoire-size bias correction was applied to TCR pairs. A later analysis estimated false discovery rates by permuting HLA or CMV assignments 20 times. In a later analysis, co-occurring TCRs were grouped with DBSCAN, and TCRdist sequence similarity was added when clustering was performed within HLA-allele-positive subsets. Repertoires with fewer than 30,000 or more than 120,000 public chains, plus five repertoires with anomalous nucleotide sharing, were excluded from co-occurrence clustering. In its TCRdb copy, this immuneACCESS table keeps in-frame sequences only and misses some clones. Where compared with another copy, unresolved V genes explain less than half of these, and the others have no known cause. D and trimming come from the DNA, and the V and J calls and clone size come from that table. The sample table holds some 150,000 clones, of which roughly four fifths were seen once. The ten largest clones take up approximately 5% of the sample.

General conclusions and limits of the study: Roughly uniform sequencing depth across donors was assumed in presence/absence analyses, although this assumption may not hold. In vitro tests confirmed that three of the cytomegalovirus-associated TCR beta chains recognize cytomegalovirus antigens. Correlated functional status among segregating V segments might be attributable to linkage disequilibrium, but an unknown experimental factor could not be ruled out. The authors suggested that the approach could potentially be extended to other disease states and immunological phenotypes. The study listed 164 TCR beta chains as associated with cytomegalovirus. Some IMGT-functional V segments, including TRBV6-2 and TRBV6-3, could not be distinguished by the 87-base-pair reads and were therefore excluded. According to a later analysis, most CMV-associated TCR beta chains appeared to be HLA-restricted, and the HLA associations seemed to be driven largely by CMV exposure. While some public TCRs were present in many individuals, most TCR sequences turned up only very rarely across donors. A later analysis found that TCR association rates varied across HLA loci, with DRB1 alleles showing the most associated TCRs and HLA-C alleles the fewest. Because counts were too low, seventeen rarely observed V segments, including chromosome 9 orphons, were excluded from the earlier analysis of about 500 of the donors. An association between a missense DCLRE1C variant and V-gene and J-gene trimming of TCR beta chains was found in a later genetic analysis and replicated in an independent cohort. Specific HLA alleles were associated with roughly 17,000 TCR beta sequences at a false discovery rate of 0.05 in a later analysis. A later genetic analysis reported fewer N-insertions in productive TCRs among donors in an Asian-associated ancestry cluster than the 666-donor mean. A cluster of highly shared sequence variants was judged likely to represent a technical artifact of the sequencing pipeline. According to a later analysis, parvovirus B19, influenza, CMV and Epstein-Barr virus appeared linked to several top co-occurrence clusters. For the cohort, immune exposure information was limited to CMV serostatus. In both the original and validation cohorts, the classifier was reported to diagnose cytomegalovirus status with high specificity and sensitivity. Only TCR beta chains were sequenced in this cohort, and the absence of alpha or paired-chain data limited detectable features. A further reported finding was that TCR beta sequences accurately predicted the HLA-A and HLA-B alleles for most subjects in the first cohort. Assigning TCR associations to individual alleles was difficult when HLA alleles, especially DR and DQ, strongly co-occurred. In an earlier analysis of more than 450 of the donors, most TCR beta V segments were observed in productive rearrangements about 90% or about 30% of the time, broadly matching IMGT annotations. HLA typing was unavailable for some donors at each locus, so association tests used only the typed subset. In a later analysis, HLA-associated TCR beta chains were found to be more clonally expanded and to have lower generation probabilities than equally common non-associated chains.

The sequencing sample was made of PBMCs. The chain was built from TRBV7-2 and TRBJ2-4; 6 matching bases give a weak D call of TRBD1. This TCR was recovered from a woman aged 18-30 years in good health and CMV-seropositive. The CDR3 reads CASSNLPGTTPGIQYF. The sequence in DNA is TGTGCCAGCAGCAACTTGCCCGGGACAACCCCCGGCATTCAGTACTTC.